This T cell receptor beta chain was observed in a study of control samples from healthy donors and cancer patients. J was trimmed by 4 bases and V by 2 bases; bases with no gene match: 3. Germline values: CDR1 GTSNPN, CDR2 SVGIG (reference sequence). This CDR3 is built from 13 residues. Profiling relied on immunoSEQ multiplex PCR, and the TCRdb table lists in-frame clones only, not all of them. The table lists 89,000 or so clones, around 87% of them singletons. The sequencing input was blood. V is TRBV30 and J is TRBJ1-1; 8 nucleotides align to TRBD1. The clonotype was recovered from a man between 50 and 59 years old in good health. Here the CDR3 reads CAWSPTGVTEAFF. Here the CDR3 DNA reads TGTGCCTGGAGTCCGACAGGGGTCACTGAAGCTTTCTTT.